Sequencing of this TCR beta chain was carried out in a study of neoadjuvant anti-PD-1 for oral cavity cancer. About the study: Non-progressing patients received a fourth nivolumab dose near day 43, then surgery on days 50-56.

V gave up 2 bases and J gave up 7 bases, with 13 bases separating them. Germline V gives CDR1 SGHDT, CDR2 YYEEEE. This CDR3 contains 14 residues. Six replicates per PBMC sample, mostly from 480 ng of genomic DNA. TCRdb's copy holds only in-frame clones and misses some; the assay was immunoSEQ multiplex PCR. The table includes roughly 7,800 clones, around 63% detected once. Time point here: after neoadjuvant nivolumab, at surgical resection. Cohort: HPV-negative, locally advanced oral cavity squamous cell carcinoma patients. The source of this sequence is a person aged 35 to 85 with oral cavity squamous cell carcinoma. The input for sequencing was PBMCs, taken after nivolumab (anti-PD-1) treatment. The chain links TRBV5-6 to TRBJ2-1; tentative D call: TRBD1 (5 bases). The CDR3, as DNA: TGTGCCAGCAGCTTTTCCCAGGGTCGTAATGAGCAGTTCTTC. It specifies CASSFSQGRNEQFF.